The present TCR beta chain was sequenced within a study of cytomegalovirus exposure and HLA in healthy donors (dated by TCRdb to the late 2010s). Regarding the research as a whole: In an earlier analysis of about 560 of the donors, approximately 300 Gb of sequence data and 90 million to 130 million unique TCR beta sequences from about 179 million T cells were reported. An early release that covered approximately 600 HLA-typed donors contained around 300 gigabases of sequencing data and some 87 million unique TCR sequences. The genetic ancestry cluster associated with self-reported Caucasian donors included 81% of the approximately 410 genotyped donors. The study aimed to test whether signatures of past pathogen exposure could be identified by cataloging public T cell receptors. The study used immunosequencing to profile the T cell repertoires of under 700 subjects and linked those repertoires to cytomegalovirus serostatus. Along with the roughly 710-subject first cohort, a separate validation cohort of over a hundred different subjects was used. The study combined high-throughput TCR immunosequencing, statistical association of individual TCRs with disease status, and machine learning to predict cytomegalovirus infection status. In a later analysis, previously published TCR beta repertoires from 500 to 750 donors were re-analyzed and high-resolution HLA genotyping was added so that TCR occurrence patterns could be studied. Rather than using new phenotypic data, the later analysis identified candidate immune exposures from TCR beta sequences and from how often those sequences occurred across donors. An earlier analysis of around 580 of the donors used high-throughput TCR beta sequencing to judge whether each TCR beta V gene segment behaved as functional or pseudogenic. Donor age, sex, ethnicity and CMV serostatus were compiled together with the repertoire data. Genome-wide SNP genotypes for about 65% of the roughly 670 donors were used in a later genetic analysis, which treated that subset as a discovery cohort. All discovery cohort repertoires had been generated using a single sequencing platform. Class I and class II HLA loci were covered by the typing at four-digit resolution. Typing coverage differed by locus: A, B, C, DRB1 and DQB1 were typed in roughly 629-630 donors, DQA1 in 522, DPA1 in around 600, and DPB1 in approximately 450. About five DR-DQ haplotypes were treated as single units for association and clustering because of strong linkage in the cohort. Across some 400 genotyped donors of the cohort, an average of about 240,000 unique TCR beta nucleotide sequences per donor were sequenced, and 15% to 20% of those sequences were non-productive.

Overall study results and their limits: A few of the identified cytomegalovirus-associated TCR beta chains were confirmed in vitro to be specific for cytomegalovirus antigens. Only TCR beta chains were sequenced in this cohort, and the absence of alpha or paired-chain data limited detectable features. CMV serostatus was the only immune exposure information available for the cohort. In a later genetic analysis, fewer N-insertions in productive TCRs were reported among donors in an Asian-associated ancestry cluster than the roughly 710-donor mean. Cytomegalovirus status was reported to be diagnosed by the classifier with high specificity and sensitivity in both the original and validation cohorts. While some public TCRs were present in many individuals, most TCR sequences turned up only very rarely across donors. At a false discovery rate of 0.05, a later analysis linked some 18,000 TCR beta sequences to specific HLA alleles. In a later analysis, TCR association rates were found to vary across HLA loci, with the most associated TCRs seen for DRB1 alleles and the fewest for HLA-C alleles. Correlated functional status among segregating V segments might be attributable to linkage disequilibrium, but an unknown experimental factor could not be ruled out. A further reported finding was that TCR beta sequences accurately predicted the HLA-A and HLA-B alleles for most subjects in the first cohort. The earlier analysis of almost 600 of the donors excluded some 15 rarely observed V segments, including chromosome 9 orphons, because counts were too low. Sequencing depth was assumed to be roughly uniform across donors in the presence/absence analyses, though that assumption may not hold. A cluster of highly shared sequence variants was judged likely to represent a technical artifact of the sequencing pipeline. HLA typing was unavailable for some donors at each locus, so association tests used only the typed subset. In an earlier analysis of under 600 of the donors, most TCR beta V segments were observed in productive rearrangements about 87% or about 30% of the time, broadly matching IMGT annotations. According to the authors, the approach could potentially be generalized to other disease states and immunological phenotypes. A later analysis found that most CMV-associated TCR beta chains appeared HLA-restricted, with HLA associations seemingly driven largely by CMV exposure. Assigning TCR associations to individual alleles was difficult when HLA alleles, especially DR and DQ, strongly co-occurred. The study listed 150 to 200 TCR beta chains as associated with cytomegalovirus. V-gene and J-gene trimming of TCR beta chains was associated with a missense DCLRE1C variant in a later genetic analysis, and the association was replicated in an independent cohort. Compared with equally common non-associated chains, HLA-associated TCR beta chains in a later analysis were more clonally expanded and had lower generation probabilities. In a later analysis, several top co-occurrence clusters were reported to appear linked to parvovirus B19, influenza, CMV and Epstein-Barr virus.

Points on this clone: Its antigen remains unidentified. Per-nucleotide qualities are absent, and no much larger clonotype sits a single base away.

Libraries came from the immunoSEQ multiplex PCR assay. A mixture of 60 forward primers for TCR Vbeta segments and 13 reverse primers for TCR Jbeta segments was used in the multiplex PCR. The CDR3 region of rearranged TCR beta genes was amplified from genomic DNA with a multiplex PCR assay. The amplified TCR beta libraries were sequenced on the Illumina HiSeq System as 87-base-pair reads. The study's processing was this. Across the 500 to 750 repertoires, a later analysis counted approximately 75 million unique TCR beta chains, around 10 million of which were shared by at least two donors. To remove PCR and sequencing errors, raw reads were error-corrected and collapsed into unique sequences using a nearest-neighbor algorithm that merged closely related sequences. V, D and J gene segments were assigned by aligning CDR3 sequences to IMGT reference sequences. For a sequence to be retained, at least a six-nucleotide match to both a V gene segment and a J gene segment was required. Rearrangements were classified as productive when the CDR3 lacked stop codons and remained in frame with V and J, and all other rearrangements were classified as non-productive. CDR3 was defined by IMGT convention, running from the second conserved V-encoded cysteine to the conserved J-encoded phenylalanine. Sequences without an unambiguous match to a single V gene segment were excluded from the earlier analysis of approximately 560 of the donors. An earlier analysis of almost 600 of the donors classified V segments as functional when productive rearrangements were above 56.7% and as segregating when the standard deviation between donors was above 5%. A statistical classification framework was built for diagnosing cytomegalovirus status from the catalog of TCR beta chain sequences. In a later analysis, TCR nucleotide sequences were compared against IMGT/GENE-DB human TR gene sequences so that V and J genes could be assigned. A later analysis assigned CDR3 sequences and most-parsimonious VDJ recombination scenarios with the TCRdist pipeline. In a later analysis, every TCR beta chain was defined by the combination of its CDR3 amino acid sequence and its V-gene family, and reads without a unique V-gene family were dropped. As a way to deal with suspected cross-contamination and a sequencing artifact, a later analysis dropped 592 nucleotide sequences that were highly shared and had low generation probability. In a later analysis, a clonal expansion index for each public chain was calculated from normalized within-repertoire ranks of inferred template counts. Generation probabilities in a later analysis came from a VDJ recombination model fitted to out-of-frame rearrangements, and those results were checked against IGoR. A later analysis scored TCR-TCR, TCR-HLA and TCR-CMV co-occurrence with hypergeometric tests, applying a repertoire-size bias correction to TCR pairs. False discovery rates were estimated in a later analysis by permuting HLA or CMV assignments 20 times. In a later analysis, co-occurring TCRs were grouped using DBSCAN, with TCRdist sequence similarity added in when clustering inside HLA-allele-positive subsets. Co-occurrence clustering excluded repertoires with fewer than 30,000 or more than 120,000 public chains, plus five with anomalous nucleotide sharing. TCRdb limited this immuneACCESS table to in-frame rearrangements with V and J called. A share of clones is missing; checked studies link under half to unresolved V genes, and the rest is unexplained. V and J calls plus clone size are reproduced from that table; the DNA served to infer D and trimming. This sample comprises about 150,000 clones, 70% to 90% of them detected only once. The top ten hold 2.3% of the sample.

The cohort was made up of under 800 healthy bone marrow donors. All cohort members were sampled while nominally healthy, although unrecorded immune exposures were likely present. The donor was CMV seronegative and was included in the group of approximately 350 seronegative cohort members. A peripheral blood sample was provided by each donor, and peripheral blood mononuclear cells were used for TCR beta sequencing. The Qiagen DNeasy Blood Extraction Kit was used to extract genomic DNA from the blood cell samples. This TCR was sampled from a woman younger than 35 in good health and CMV-seronegative. Sequencing was done on a sample of PBMCs.

The CDR3 reads CASSENTRPPDTQYF. In nucleotide form, the sequence is TGCGCCAGCAGTGAGAATACCAGGCCTCCAGATACGCAGTATTTT. This receptor chain uses TRBV10-1 and TRBJ2-3; the D gene remains uncertain. Trimming costs V 2 bases and J 4 bases, and their ends lie 13 bases apart. The germline V gene (reference sequence) provides CDR1 WNHNN and CDR2 SYGVQD. The CDR3 numbers 15 residues from cysteine through phenylalanine. Just the 45-base CDR3 DNA is kept, in frame starting at base 1.